The clone carrying this T cell receptor beta chain was seen only a few times. These data originate in a study of T cell changes during pregnancy in multiple sclerosis. The germline gives CDR1 SNHLY, CDR2 FYNNEI. This CDR3 is built from 12 residues. V was trimmed by 8 bases and J by 4 bases, leaving 12 bases between them. Sequencing was performed with immunoSEQ multiplex PCR; in TCRdb, only in-frame clones are kept and a portion is missing. This table has fewer than 95,000 clones, 80% to 95% appearing once. This chain joins TRBV2 and TRBJ2-7; D is ambiguous. The sequencing here drew on peripheral blood, taken in the first trimester of pregnancy. The sequence derives from a female donor with multiple sclerosis, enrolled in a pregnancy study. For the CDR3, the DNA is TGTGCCAGCGGGCCGCCTCTGTACGAGCAGTACTTC. It yields the protein CASGPPLYEQYF.